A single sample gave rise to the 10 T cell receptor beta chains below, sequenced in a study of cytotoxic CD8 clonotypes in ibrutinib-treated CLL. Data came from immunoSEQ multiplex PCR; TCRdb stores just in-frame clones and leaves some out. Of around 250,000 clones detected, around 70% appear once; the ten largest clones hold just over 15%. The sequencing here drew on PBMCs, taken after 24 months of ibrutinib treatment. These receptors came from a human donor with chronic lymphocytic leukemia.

The CDR3: CASSLSRSSTDTQYF. In nucleotides, the CDR3 is TGCGCCAGCAGCTTGAGCAGGTCTAGCACAGATACGCAGTATTTT. This rearrangement joins TRBV5-1 to TRBJ2-3; D not certain. CDR3 length equals 15 residues. The ends were cut back, 1 base at V and 0 bases at J, with 9 bases in the middle. The V gene's germline CDR1 is SGHRS and CDR2 YFSETQ.

CDR3 in DNA: TGTGCCAGCAGCCGTCGCAGGGAGGTTGCGGGTGAGCAGTTCTTC. It translates to CASSRRREVAGEQFF. The chain joins TRBV25-1 to TRBJ2-1; tentative D call: TRBD2 (6 bases). The CDR3 spans 15 residues. V shed 6 bases and J shed 9 bases, with 21 bases lying between them. Germline lookup yields CDR1 MGHDK and CDR2 SYGVNS.

CDR3 amino acids: CASSFWTGGNEQFF. Here the CDR3 DNA reads TGTGCCAGCAGCTTCTGGACAGGGGGCAATGAGCAGTTCTTC. The rearrangement joins TRBV7-2 to TRBJ2-1, with 10 positions matching TRBD1. J lost 6 bases, V lost 3 bases, and 2 bases had no gene match. The CDR3 spans 14 residues. From germline, CDR1 is SGHTA and CDR2 FQGNSA.

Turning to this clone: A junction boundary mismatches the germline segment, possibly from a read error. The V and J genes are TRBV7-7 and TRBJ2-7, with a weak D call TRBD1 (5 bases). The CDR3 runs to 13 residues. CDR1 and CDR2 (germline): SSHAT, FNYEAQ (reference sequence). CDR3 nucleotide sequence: TGTGCTAGCATCAAAAAGGGCAGGGACGAGCAGTACTTC. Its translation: CASIKKGRDEQYF.

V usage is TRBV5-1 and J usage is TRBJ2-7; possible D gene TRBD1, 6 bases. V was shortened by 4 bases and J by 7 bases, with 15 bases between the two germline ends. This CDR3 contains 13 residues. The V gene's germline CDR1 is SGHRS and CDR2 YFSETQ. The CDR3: CASSTYRAEEQYF. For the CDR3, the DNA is TGCGCCAGCAGCACGTACAGGGCGGAGGAGCAGTACTTC.

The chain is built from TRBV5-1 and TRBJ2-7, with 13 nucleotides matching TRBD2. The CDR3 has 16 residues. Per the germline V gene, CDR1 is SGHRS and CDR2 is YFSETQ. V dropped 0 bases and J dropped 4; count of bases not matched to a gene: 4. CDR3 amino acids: CASSLGGLAGVYEQYF. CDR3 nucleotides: TGCGCCAGCAGCTTGGGAGGACTAGCGGGAGTGTACGAGCAGTACTTC. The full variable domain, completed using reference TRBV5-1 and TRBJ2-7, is KAGVTQTPRYLIKTRGQQVTLSCSPISGHRSVSWYQQTPGQGLQFLFEYFSETQRNKGNFPGRFSGRQFSNSRSEMNVSTLELGDSALYLCASSLGGLAGVYEQYFGPGTRLTVT.

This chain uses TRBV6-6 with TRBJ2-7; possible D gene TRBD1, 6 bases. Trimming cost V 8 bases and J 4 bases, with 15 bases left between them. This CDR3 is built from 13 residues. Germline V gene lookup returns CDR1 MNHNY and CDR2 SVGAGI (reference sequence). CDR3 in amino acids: CASVGQGLYEQYF. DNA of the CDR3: TGTGCCAGCGTTGGGCAGGGGCTGTACGAGCAGTACTTC.

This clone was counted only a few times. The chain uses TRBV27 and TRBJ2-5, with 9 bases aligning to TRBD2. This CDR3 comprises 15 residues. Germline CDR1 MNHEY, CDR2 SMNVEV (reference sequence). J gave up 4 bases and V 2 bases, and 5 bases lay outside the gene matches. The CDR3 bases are TGTGCCAGCAGTTTAGGCGGGAGGGCCGGAGAGACCCAGTACTTC. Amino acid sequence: CASSLGGRAGETQYF.

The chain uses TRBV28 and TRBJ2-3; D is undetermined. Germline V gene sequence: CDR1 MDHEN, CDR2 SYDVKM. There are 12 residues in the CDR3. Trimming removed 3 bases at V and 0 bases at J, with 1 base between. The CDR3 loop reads CASSFSTDTQYF. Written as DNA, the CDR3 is TGTGCCAGCAGTTTTAGCACAGATACGCAGTATTTT.

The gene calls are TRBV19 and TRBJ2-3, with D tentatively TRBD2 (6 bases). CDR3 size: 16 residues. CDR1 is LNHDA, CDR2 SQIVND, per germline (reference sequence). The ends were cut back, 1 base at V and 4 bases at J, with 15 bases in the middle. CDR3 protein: CASSIVRGIGADTQYF. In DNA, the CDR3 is TGTGCCAGTAGTATAGTTCGGGGGATCGGTGCAGATACGCAGTATTTT.